The subject of this entry is one T cell receptor (beta chain). The sample belongs to a study of T cell changes during pregnancy in multiple sclerosis. Method: immunoSEQ multiplex PCR; TCRdb's copy keeps in-frame clones and lacks some. The repertoire holds 75,000 to 100,000 clones, under 95% seen once, with approximately 2% in the top ten. The ends were cut back, 7 bases at V and 4 bases at J, with 14 bases in the middle. The CDR3 is made up of 14 amino acids. The germline gives CDR1 MNHNS, CDR2 SASEGT. The rearrangement links TRBV6-1 to TRBJ1-5; a possible D gene is TRBD1 (6 bases). The origin of this receptor is a female donor in good health, enrolled as a control in a pregnancy study. The sample consisted of peripheral blood, taken after pregnancy. The CDR3 protein is CASNGPDRNQPQHF. The CDR3 DNA is TGTGCCAGCAACGGCCCGGACAGAAATCAGCCCCAGCATTTT.